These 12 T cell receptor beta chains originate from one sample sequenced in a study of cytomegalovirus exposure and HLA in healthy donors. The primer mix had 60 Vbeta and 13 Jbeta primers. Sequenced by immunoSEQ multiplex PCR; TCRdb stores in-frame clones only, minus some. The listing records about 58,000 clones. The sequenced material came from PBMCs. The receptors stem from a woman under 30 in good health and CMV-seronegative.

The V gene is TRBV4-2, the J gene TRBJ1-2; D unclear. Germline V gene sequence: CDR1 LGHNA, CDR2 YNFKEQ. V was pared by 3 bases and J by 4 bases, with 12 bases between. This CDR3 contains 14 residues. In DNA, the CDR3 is TGTGCCAGCAGCCATATAGGAGTTCTCTATGGCTACACCTTC. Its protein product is CASSHIGVLYGYTF.

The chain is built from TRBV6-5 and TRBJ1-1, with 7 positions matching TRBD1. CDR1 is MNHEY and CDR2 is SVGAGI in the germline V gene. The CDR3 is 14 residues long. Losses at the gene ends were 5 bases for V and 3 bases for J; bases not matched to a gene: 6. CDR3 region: CASSLRQGDTEAFF. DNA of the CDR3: TGTGCCAGCAGTCTTCGACAGGGCGACACTGAAGCTTTCTTT.

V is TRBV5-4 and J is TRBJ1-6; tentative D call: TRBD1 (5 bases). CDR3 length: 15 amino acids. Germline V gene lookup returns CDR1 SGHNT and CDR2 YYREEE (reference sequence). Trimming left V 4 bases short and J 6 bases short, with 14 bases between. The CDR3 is CASSPRVKGNSPLHF. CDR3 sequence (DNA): TGTGCCAGCAGCCCCAGGGTCAAGGGTAATTCACCCCTCCACTTT.

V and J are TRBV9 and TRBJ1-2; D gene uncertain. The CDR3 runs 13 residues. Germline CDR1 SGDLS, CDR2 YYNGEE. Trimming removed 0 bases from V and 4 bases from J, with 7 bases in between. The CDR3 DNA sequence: TGTGCCAGCAGCGTAGACCCGGGCTATGGCTACACCTTC. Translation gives CASSVDPGYGYTF. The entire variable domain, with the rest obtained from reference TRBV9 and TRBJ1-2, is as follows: DSGVTQTPKHLITATGQRVTLRCSPRSGDLSVYWYQQSLDQGLQFLIQYYNGEERAKGNILERFSAQQFPDLHSELNLSSLELGDSALYFCASSVDPGYGYTFGSGTRLTVV.

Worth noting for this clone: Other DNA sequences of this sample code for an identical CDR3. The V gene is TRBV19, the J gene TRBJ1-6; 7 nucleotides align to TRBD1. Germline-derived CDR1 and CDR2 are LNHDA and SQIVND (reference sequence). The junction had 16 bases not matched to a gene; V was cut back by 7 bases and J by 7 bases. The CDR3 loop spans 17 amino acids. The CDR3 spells CASTSYRATGSNSPLHF. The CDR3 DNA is TGTGCCAGTACAAGCTACAGGGCGACAGGGAGCAATTCACCCCTCCACTTT.

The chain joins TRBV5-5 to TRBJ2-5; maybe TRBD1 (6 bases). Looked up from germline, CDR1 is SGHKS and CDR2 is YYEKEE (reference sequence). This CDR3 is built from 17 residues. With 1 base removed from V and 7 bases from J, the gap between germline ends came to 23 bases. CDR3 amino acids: CASSLLFHRDGRGTQYF. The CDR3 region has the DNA TGTGCCAGCAGCTTGCTGTTCCACAGGGATGGAAGGGGGACCCAGTACTTC.

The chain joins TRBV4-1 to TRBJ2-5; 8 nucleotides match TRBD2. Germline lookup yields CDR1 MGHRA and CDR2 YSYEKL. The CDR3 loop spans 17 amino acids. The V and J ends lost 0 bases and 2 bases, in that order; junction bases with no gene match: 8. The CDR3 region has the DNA TGCGCCAGCAGCCAAGATGGGCTAGCGGGCTCACAAGAGACCCAGTACTTC. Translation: CASSQDGLAGSQETQYF.

The CDR3 reads CASSRDRENTEAFF. In nucleotides, the CDR3 is TGTGCCAGTAGTAGGGACAGAGAGAACACTGAAGCTTTCTTT. The chain has TRBV19 and TRBJ1-1; 7 bases are shared with TRBD1. The germline V gene has CDR1 LNHDA and CDR2 SQIVND (reference sequence). The CDR3 contains 14 residues. The J segment lost 1 base and the V segment lost 4 bases, leaving 3 bases of the junction unmatched.

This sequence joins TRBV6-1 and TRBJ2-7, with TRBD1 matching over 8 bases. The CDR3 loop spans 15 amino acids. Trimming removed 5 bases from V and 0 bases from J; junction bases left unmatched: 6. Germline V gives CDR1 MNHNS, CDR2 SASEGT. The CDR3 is CASSSGGASSYEQYF. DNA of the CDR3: TGTGCCAGCAGTTCAGGGGGCGCGAGCTCCTACGAGCAGTACTTC.

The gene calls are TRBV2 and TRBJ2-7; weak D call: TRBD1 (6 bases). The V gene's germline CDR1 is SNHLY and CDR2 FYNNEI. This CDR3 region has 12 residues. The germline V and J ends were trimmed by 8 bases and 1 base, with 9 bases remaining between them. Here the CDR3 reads CASRDRSYEQYF. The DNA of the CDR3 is TGTGCCAGCCGAGACAGGTCCTACGAGCAGTACTTC.

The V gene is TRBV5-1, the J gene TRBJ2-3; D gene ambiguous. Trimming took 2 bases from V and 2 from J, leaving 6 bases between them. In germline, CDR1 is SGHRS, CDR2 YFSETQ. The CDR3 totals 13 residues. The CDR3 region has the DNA TGCGCCAGCAGCTTCCAGGACACAGATACGCAGTATTTT. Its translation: CASSFQDTDTQYF.

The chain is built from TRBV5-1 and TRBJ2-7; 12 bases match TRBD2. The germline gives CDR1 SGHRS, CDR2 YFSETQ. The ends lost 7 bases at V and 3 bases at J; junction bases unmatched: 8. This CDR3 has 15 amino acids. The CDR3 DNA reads TGCGCCAGCTCGCTAGCGGGGGGGCGGGTCTACGAGCAGTACTTC. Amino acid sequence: CASSLAGGRVYEQYF.